This T cell receptor beta chain was identified during a study of T cells in localized non-small cell lung cancer. The V end lost 0 bases, the J end lost 3 bases, and 12 bases lay between the germline ends. Germline CDR1 reads SGHTA; CDR2 reads FQGTGA. The CDR3 extends over 17 amino acids. Overall study results and limits: The greatest T cell clonality was found in uninvolved adjacent lung (higher than in tumor).

Sequenced by immunoSEQ multiplex PCR; TCRdb stores in-frame clones only, minus some. The sample shows some 64,000 clones, about nine tenths of them seen only once. In its sample, this clone was seen once. Its antigen is still unknown. J is TRBJ2-6 and V is TRBV7-3; no clear D. The sample was peripheral blood, taken before any cancer treatment. The receptor's source is a woman aged 35-75 years with stage I lung adenocarcinoma. The CDR3 loop reads CASSLTGWGSGANVLTF. CDR3 nucleotides: TGTGCCAGCAGCTTAACTGGGTGGGGTAGTGGGGCCAACGTCCTGACTTTC.